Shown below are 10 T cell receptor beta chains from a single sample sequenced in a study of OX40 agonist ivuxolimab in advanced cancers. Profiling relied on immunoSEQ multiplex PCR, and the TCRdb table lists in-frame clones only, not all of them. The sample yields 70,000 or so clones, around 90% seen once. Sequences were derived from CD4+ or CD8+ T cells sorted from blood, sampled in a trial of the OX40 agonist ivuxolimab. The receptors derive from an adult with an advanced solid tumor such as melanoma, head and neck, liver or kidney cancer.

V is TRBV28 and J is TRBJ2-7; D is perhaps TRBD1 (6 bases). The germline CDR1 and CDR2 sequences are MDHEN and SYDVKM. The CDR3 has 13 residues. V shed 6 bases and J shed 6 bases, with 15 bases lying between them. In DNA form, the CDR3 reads TGTGCCAGCAGGGATCCGGGACATCTCGAGCAGTACTTC. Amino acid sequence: CASRDPGHLEQYF.

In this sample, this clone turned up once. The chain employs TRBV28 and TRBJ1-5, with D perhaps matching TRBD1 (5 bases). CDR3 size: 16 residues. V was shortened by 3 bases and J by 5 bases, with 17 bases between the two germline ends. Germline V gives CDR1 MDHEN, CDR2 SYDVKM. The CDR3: CASSFLGVGWDQPQHF. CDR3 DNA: TGTGCCAGCAGTTTCTTGGGGGTGGGATGGGATCAGCCCCAGCATTTT.

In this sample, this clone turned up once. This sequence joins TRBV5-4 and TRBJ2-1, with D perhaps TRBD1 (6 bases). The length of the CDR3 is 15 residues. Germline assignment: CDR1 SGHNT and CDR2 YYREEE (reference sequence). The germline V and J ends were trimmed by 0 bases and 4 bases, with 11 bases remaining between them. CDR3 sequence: CASSLARGEYNEQFF. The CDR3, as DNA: TGTGCCAGCAGCTTGGCCAGGGGTGAGTACAATGAGCAGTTCTTC.

DNA for the CDR3: TGCGCCAGCAGCTTCGACAGGGGCTCCTATAATTCACCCCTCCACTTT. Protein sequence: CASSFDRGSYNSPLHF. The genes are TRBV5-1 and TRBJ1-6; TRBD1 matches 8 bases. After removal of 2 bases from V and 0 bases from J, the junction contained 1 base not matched to a gene. Germline V gene lookup returns CDR1 SGHRS and CDR2 YFSETQ. The CDR3 loop spans 16 amino acids.

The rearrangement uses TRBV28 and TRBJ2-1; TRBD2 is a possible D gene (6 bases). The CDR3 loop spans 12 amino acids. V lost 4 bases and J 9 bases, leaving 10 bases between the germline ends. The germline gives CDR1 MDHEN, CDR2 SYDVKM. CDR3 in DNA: TGTGCCAGCAGTTCTAGCGAGGTTGAGCAGTTCTTC. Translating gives CASSSSEVEQFF.

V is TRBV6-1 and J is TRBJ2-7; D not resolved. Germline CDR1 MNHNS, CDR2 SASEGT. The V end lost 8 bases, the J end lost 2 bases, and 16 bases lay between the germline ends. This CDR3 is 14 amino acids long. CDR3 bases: TGTGCCAGCGACCTCAACGTCCTTGCCTACGAGCAGTACTTC. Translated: CASDLNVLAYEQYF.

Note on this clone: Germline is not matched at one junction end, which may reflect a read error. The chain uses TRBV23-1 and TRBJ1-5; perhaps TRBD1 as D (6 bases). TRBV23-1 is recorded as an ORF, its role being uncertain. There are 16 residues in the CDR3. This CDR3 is CTSPPTGTNSNQPQHF. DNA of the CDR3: TGCACCAGCCCACCAACAGGGACAAATAGCAATCAGCCCCAGCATTTT.

This CDR3 is CASSSTSGFYEQYF. CDR3 bases: TGTGCCAGCAGTTCGACTAGCGGCTTCTACGAGCAGTACTTC. The chain uses TRBV7-9 and TRBJ2-7; TRBD2 agrees at 9 bases. V gave up 6 bases and J gave up 3 bases; unmatched junction bases: 6. Per germline, CDR1 SEHNR and CDR2 FQNEAQ (reference sequence). CDR3 length: 14 residues.

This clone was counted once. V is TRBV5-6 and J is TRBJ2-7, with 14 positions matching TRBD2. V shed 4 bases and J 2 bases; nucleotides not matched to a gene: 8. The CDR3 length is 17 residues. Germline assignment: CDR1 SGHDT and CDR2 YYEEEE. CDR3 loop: CASSPTMTSGRAYEQYF. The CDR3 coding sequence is TGTGCCAGCAGCCCCACAATGACTAGCGGGAGGGCCTACGAGCAGTACTTC.

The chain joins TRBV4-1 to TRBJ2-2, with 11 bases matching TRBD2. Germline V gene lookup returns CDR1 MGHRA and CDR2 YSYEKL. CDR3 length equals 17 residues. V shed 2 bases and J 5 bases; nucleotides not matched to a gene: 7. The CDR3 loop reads CASSQSLAGGLTGELFF. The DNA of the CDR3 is TGCGCCAGCAGCCAATCTCTAGCGGGAGGCCTGACCGGGGAGCTGTTTTTT.